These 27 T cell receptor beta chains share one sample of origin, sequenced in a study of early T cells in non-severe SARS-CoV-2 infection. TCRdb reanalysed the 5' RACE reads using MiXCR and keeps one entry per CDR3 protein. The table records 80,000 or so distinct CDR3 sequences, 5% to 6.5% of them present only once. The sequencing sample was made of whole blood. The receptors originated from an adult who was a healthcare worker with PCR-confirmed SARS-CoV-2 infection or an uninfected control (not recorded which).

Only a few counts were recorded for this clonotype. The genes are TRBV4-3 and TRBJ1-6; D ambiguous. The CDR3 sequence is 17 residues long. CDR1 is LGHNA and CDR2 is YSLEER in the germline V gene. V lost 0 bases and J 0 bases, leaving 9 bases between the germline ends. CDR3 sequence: CASSQDLAGSYNSPLHF. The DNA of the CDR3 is TGCGCCAGCAGCCAAGATTTGGCAGGCTCCTATAATTCACCCCTCCACTTT.

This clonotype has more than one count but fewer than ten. CDR3 sequence: CASSLGGAPSSYEQYF. The CDR3 DNA reads as TGTGCCAGCAGCTTGGGGGGGGCTCCGAGCTCCTACGAGCAGTACTTC. The chain has TRBV5-4 and TRBJ2-7; the D gene could be TRBD1 or TRBD2 (6 bases each). V lost 0 bases and J lost 0, with 13 bases in between. Germline V CDR1 and CDR2: SGHNT, YYREEE (reference sequence). CDR3 length: 16 amino acids.

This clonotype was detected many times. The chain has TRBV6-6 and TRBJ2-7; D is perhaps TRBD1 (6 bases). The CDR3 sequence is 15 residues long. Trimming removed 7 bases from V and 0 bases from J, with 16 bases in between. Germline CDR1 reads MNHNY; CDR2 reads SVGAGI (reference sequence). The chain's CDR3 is CASKLGTTSSYEQYF. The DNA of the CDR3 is TGTGCCAGCAAGCTAGGGACAACAAGCTCCTACGAGCAGTACTTC.

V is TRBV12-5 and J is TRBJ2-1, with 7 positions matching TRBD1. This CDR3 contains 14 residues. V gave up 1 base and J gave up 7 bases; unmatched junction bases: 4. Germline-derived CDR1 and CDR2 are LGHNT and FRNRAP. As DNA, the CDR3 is TGTGCTAGTGGTTTGGCTAAGACAGGGAATGAGCAGTTCTTC. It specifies CASGLAKTGNEQFF.

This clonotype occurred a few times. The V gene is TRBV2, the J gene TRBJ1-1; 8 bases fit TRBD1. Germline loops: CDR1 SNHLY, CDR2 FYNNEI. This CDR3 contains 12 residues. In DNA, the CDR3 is TGTGCAGAGGACAGGGTGGTCACTGAAGCTTTCTTT. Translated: CAEDRVVTEAFF.

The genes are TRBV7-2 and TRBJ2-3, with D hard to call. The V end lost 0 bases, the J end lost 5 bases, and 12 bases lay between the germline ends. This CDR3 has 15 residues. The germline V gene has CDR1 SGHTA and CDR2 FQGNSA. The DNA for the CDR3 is TGTGCCAGCAGCTTAGCGGTAGGGATGCGAGATACGCAGTATTTT. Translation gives CASSLAVGMRDTQYF.

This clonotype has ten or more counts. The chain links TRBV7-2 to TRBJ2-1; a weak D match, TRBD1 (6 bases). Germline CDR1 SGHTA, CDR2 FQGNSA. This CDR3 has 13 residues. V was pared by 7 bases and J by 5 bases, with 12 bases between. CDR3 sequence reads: CASKPGVNNEQFF. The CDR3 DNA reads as TGTGCCAGCAAACCAGGGGTAAACAATGAGCAGTTCTTC.

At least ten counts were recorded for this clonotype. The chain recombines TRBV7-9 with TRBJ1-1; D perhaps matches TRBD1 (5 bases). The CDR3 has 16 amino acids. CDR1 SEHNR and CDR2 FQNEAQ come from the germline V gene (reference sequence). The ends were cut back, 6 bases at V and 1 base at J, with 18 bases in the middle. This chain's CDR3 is CASRRPSGHPNTEAFF. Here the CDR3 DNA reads TGTGCCAGCAGAAGACCATCGGGGCACCCGAACACTGAAGCTTTCTTT.

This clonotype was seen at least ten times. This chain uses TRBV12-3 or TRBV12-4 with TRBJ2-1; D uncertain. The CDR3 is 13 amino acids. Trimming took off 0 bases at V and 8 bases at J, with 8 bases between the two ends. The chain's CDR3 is CASSLALGHEQFF. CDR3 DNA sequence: TGTGCCAGCAGTTTAGCGCTGGGCCATGAGCAGTTCTTC.

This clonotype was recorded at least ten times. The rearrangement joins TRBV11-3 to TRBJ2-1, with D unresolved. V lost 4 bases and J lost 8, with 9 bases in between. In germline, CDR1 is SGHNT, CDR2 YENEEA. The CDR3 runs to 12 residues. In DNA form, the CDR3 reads TGTGCCAGCAGCTCCACTACCGATGAGCAGTTCTTC. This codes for CASSSTTDEQFF. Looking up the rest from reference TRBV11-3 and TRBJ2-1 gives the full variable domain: EAGVVQSPRYKIIEKKQPVAFWCNPISGHNTLYWYLQNLGQGPELLIRYENEEAVDDSQLPKDRFSAERLKGVDSTLKIQPAELGDSAVYLCASSSTTDEQFFGPGTRLTVL.

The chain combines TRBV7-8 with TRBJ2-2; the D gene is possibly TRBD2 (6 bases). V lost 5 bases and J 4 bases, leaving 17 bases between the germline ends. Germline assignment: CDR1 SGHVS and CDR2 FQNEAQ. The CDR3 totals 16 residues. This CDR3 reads CASSQRAPTTTGELFF. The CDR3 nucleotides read TGTGCCAGCAGCCAGCGGGCCCCAACGACCACCGGGGAGCTGTTTTTT.

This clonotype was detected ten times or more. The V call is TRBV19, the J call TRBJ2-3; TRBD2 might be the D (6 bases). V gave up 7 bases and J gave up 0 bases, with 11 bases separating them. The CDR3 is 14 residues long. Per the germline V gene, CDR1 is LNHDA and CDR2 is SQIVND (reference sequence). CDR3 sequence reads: CASNQRGSTDTQYF. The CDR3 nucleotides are TGTGCCAGTAATCAACGGGGGAGCACAGATACGCAGTATTTT.

Here the CDR3 reads CASSPTGRAAVYEQYF. The CDR3 DNA follows: TGTGCCAGCAGCCCGACGGGCCGGGCAGCGGTGTACGAGCAGTACTTC. This sequence joins TRBV11-2 and TRBJ2-7; tentatively, D is TRBD2 (5 bases). The CDR3 extends over 16 amino acids. CDR1 SGHAT and CDR2 FQNNGV come from the germline V gene. Trimming took 5 bases from V and 4 from J, leaving 21 bases between them.

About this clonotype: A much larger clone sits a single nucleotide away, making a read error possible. The CDR3 coding sequence is TGTGCCGGCACACCGGGGTGGAATTATGGCTACACCTTC. It yields the protein CAGTPGWNYGYTF. The chain uses TRBV28 and TRBJ1-2; D not resolved. Trimming left V 11 bases short and J 5 bases short, with 18 bases between. The germline CDR1 and CDR2 sequences are MDHEN and SYDVKM. The CDR3 has 13 amino acids.

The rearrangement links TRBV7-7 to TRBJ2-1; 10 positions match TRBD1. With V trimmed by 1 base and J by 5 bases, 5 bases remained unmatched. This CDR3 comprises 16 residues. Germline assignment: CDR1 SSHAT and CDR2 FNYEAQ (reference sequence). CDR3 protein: CASSLVGTGVNNEQFF. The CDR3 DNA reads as TGTGCCAGCAGCTTAGTAGGGACAGGGGTAAACAATGAGCAGTTCTTC.

The CDR3 loop is CASSPSSGSFYEQYF. CDR3 sequence (DNA): TGTGCCAGCAGCCCCTCTAGCGGGAGTTTTTACGAGCAGTACTTC. This chain uses TRBV7-2 with TRBJ2-7; 10 nucleotides align to TRBD2. Trimming at V came to 5 bases and at J to 4 bases, leaving 8 bases not matched to a gene. The CDR3 has 15 residues. Germline values: CDR1 SGHTA, CDR2 FQGNSA.

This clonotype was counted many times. CDR3: CASSSRLAGGSTYNEQFF. The CDR3 coding sequence is TGTGCCAGTAGTTCCCGACTAGCGGGAGGGTCGACCTACAATGAGCAGTTCTTC. The genes are TRBV19 and TRBJ2-1; the match to TRBD2 covers 14 bases. V shed 5 bases and J 2 bases; nucleotides not matched to a gene: 8. The V gene's germline CDR1 is LNHDA and CDR2 SQIVND (reference sequence). The CDR3 covers 18 residues.

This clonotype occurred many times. CDR3 sequence reads: CASSPGEGEAFF. In DNA, the CDR3 is TGTGCCAGCTCACCAGGGGAGGGGGAAGCTTTCTTT. The J gene is TRBJ1-1, the V gene TRBV18; D is possibly TRBD1 (5 bases). Per the germline V gene, CDR1 is KGHSH and CDR2 is LQKENI. Trimming removed 2 bases from V and 8 bases from J, with 9 bases in between. This CDR3 region has 12 residues.

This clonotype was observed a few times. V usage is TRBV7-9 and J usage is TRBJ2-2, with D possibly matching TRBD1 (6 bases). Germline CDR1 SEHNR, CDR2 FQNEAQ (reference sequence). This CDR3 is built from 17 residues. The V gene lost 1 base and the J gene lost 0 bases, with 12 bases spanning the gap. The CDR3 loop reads CASSLGVSGANTGELFF. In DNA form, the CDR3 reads TGTGCCAGCAGCTTAGGTGTATCAGGGGCGAACACCGGGGAGCTGTTTTTT.

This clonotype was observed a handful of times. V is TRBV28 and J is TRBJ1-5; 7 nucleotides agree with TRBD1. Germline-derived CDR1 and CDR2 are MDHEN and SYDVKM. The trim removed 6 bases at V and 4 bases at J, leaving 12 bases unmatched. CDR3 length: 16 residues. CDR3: CASSVRMTGLNQPQHF. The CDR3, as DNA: TGTGCCAGCAGCGTGCGGATGACAGGGCTTAATCAGCCCCAGCATTTT.

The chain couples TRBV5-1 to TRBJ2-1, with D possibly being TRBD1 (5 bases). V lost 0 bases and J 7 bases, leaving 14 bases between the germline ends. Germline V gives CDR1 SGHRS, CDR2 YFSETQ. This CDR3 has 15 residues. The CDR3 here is CASSLEGVRSNEQFF. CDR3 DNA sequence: TGCGCCAGCAGCTTGGAAGGGGTTCGGTCGAATGAGCAGTTCTTC.

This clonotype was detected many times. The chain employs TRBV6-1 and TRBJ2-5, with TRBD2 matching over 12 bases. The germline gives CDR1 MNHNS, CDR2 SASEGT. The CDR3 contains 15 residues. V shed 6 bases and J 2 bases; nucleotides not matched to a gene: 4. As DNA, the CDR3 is TGTGCCAGCAGCCTAGCGGGGGGGCCTCAAGAGACCCAGTACTTC. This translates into CASSLAGGPQETQYF.

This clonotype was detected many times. The CDR3 nucleotides read TGTGCCAGCAGTTATCTCGGCGGGAGGGCCGACAATGAGCAGTTCTTC. Its translation is CASSYLGGRADNEQFF. The rearrangement links TRBV6-5 to TRBJ2-1; 9 positions agree with TRBD2. CDR3 length: 16 amino acids. CDR1 and CDR2 from the germline V gene are MNHEY and SVGAGI. The V segment lost 3 bases and the J segment 5 bases; nucleotides outside the gene matches: 8.

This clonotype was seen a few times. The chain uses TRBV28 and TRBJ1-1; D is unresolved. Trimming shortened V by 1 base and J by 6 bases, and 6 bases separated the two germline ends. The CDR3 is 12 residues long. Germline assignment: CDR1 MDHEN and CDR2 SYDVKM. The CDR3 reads CASSLSGSEAFF. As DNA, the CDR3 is TGTGCCAGCAGTTTATCTGGGTCTGAAGCTTTCTTT.

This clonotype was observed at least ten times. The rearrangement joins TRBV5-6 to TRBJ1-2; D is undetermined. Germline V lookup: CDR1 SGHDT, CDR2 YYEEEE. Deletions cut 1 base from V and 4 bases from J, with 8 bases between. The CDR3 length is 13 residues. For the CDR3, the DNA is TGTGCCAGCAGCTTGCCTGTCGCCTATGGCTACACCTTC. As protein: CASSLPVAYGYTF. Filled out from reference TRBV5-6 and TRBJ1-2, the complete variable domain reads DAGVTQSPTHLIKTRGQQVTLRCSPKSGHDTVSWYQQALGQGPQFIFQYYEEEERQRGNFPDRFSGHQFPNYSSELNVNALLLGDSALYLCASSLPVAYGYTFGSGTRLTVV.

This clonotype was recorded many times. In DNA, the CDR3 is TGTGCCAGCAGCTTAGAGGCAGGGTGGGAGCAGTACTTC. Translated: CASSLEAGWEQYF. The V and J genes are TRBV7-2 and TRBJ2-7, with D possibly TRBD1 on 5 matching bases. Germline assignment: CDR1 SGHTA and CDR2 FQGNSA. This CDR3 comprises 13 residues. V lost 1 base and J 7 bases, leaving 11 bases between the germline ends.

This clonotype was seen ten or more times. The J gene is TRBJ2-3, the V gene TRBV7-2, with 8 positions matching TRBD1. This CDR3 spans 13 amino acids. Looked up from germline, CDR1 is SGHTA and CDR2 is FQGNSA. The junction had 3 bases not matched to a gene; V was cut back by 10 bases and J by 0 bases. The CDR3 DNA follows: TGTGCCAACCGGGACAGGAGCACAGATACGCAGTATTTT. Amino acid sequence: CANRDRSTDTQYF.